A single sample gave rise to the 18 T cell receptor beta chains below, sequenced in a study of blood T cell repertoires in COVID-19. Assay: immunoSEQ multiplex PCR; the TCRdb copy retains only in-frame clones and omits some. The profile covers 250,000 to 300,000 clones, with about nine tenths appearing a single time and less than 15% taken by the ten largest. The material sequenced was peripheral blood. Receptors originate from a woman in her thirties with COVID-19, enrolled during active disease.

This clone was observed once. The V call is TRBV19, the J call TRBJ2-3; possibly TRBD2 for D (7 bases). Germline-derived CDR1 and CDR2 are LNHDA and SQIVND (reference sequence). The CDR3 contains 13 residues. V was shortened by 9 bases and J by 5 bases, with 15 bases between the two germline ends. CDR3 residues: CASRAGAGDTQYF. The CDR3 bases are TGTGCCAGCCGCGCGGGGGCCGGAGATACGCAGTATTTT.

This chain joins TRBV12-5 and TRBJ2-3; tentative D call: TRBD1 (6 bases). V lost 6 bases and J 4 bases, leaving 11 bases between the germline ends. This CDR3 has 13 amino acids. The germline V gene encodes CDR1 LGHNT and CDR2 FRNRAP. The CDR3: CASGLQGADTQYF. The DNA of the CDR3 is TGTGCTAGTGGCTTACAGGGTGCAGATACGCAGTATTTT.

In this sample, this clone turned up a few times. The V and J genes are TRBV5-1 and TRBJ1-1; possible D gene TRBD1, 6 bases. The CDR3 spans 14 residues. V lost 3 bases, J lost 0 bases, and 9 bases lay in between. CDR1 is SGHRS, CDR2 YFSETQ, per germline. DNA for the CDR3: TGCGCCAGCAGCTGGGGGGGCATGAACACTGAAGCTTTCTTT. Its protein is CASSWGGMNTEAFF.

This rearrangement joins TRBV6-5 to TRBJ1-5, with 7 bases that match TRBD1. CDR3 size: 15 residues. Germline V gene lookup returns CDR1 MNHEY and CDR2 SVGAGI. With V trimmed by 5 bases and J by 4 bases, 8 bases remained unmatched. The CDR3 loop reads CASSNRGALNQPQHF. As DNA, the CDR3 is TGTGCCAGCAGTAACAGGGGAGCACTTAATCAGCCCCAGCATTTT.

The chain's CDR3 is CATSDPQGSYEQYF. The CDR3 DNA reads as TGTGCCACCAGTGATCCACAGGGTTCCTACGAGCAGTACTTC. This chain connects TRBV24-1 to TRBJ2-7; possible D gene TRBD1, 6 bases. Germline V gene lookup returns CDR1 KGHDR and CDR2 SFDVKD. V lost 3 bases and J lost 1, with 9 bases in between. CDR3 length: 14 residues.

The chain has TRBV6-5 and TRBJ2-5, with 7 bases lining up with TRBD2. The V segment lost 2 bases and the J segment 3 bases; nucleotides outside the gene matches: 3. The CDR3 extends over 14 amino acids. Per the germline V gene, CDR1 is MNHEY and CDR2 is SVGAGI. The CDR3 protein is CASSYVGGKETQYF. DNA of the CDR3: TGTGCCAGCAGTTACGTGGGGGGGAAAGAGACCCAGTACTTC.

This clone showed up just once. The V gene is TRBV9, the J gene TRBJ2-2; a weak D match, TRBD2 (6 bases). The germline V gene has CDR1 SGDLS and CDR2 YYNGEE. The CDR3 is 17 residues long. The ends were cut back, 4 bases at V and 3 bases at J, with 19 bases in the middle. CDR3 loop: CASSLHTLGGDTGELFF. CDR3 nucleotide sequence: TGTGCCAGCAGCTTACACACTCTAGGAGGGGACACCGGGGAGCTGTTTTTT.

This chain joins TRBV5-5 and TRBJ2-7; no definite D call. The CDR3 covers 12 residues. Trimming removed 4 bases at V and 0 bases at J, with 5 bases between. Germline assignment: CDR1 SGHKS and CDR2 YYEKEE (reference sequence). CDR3 DNA: TGTGCCAGCAGCGTAGACTCCTACGAGCAGTACTTC. This gives the protein CASSVDSYEQYF.

DNA for the CDR3: TGTGCCAGCAGCTTGCAGCGGGGGGGCGGTGAGCAGTTCTTC. Its protein product is CASSLQRGGGEQFF. This rearrangement joins TRBV5-4 to TRBJ2-1, with 10 nucleotides matching TRBD2. The CDR3 is 14 residues long. CDR1 and CDR2 (germline): SGHNT, YYREEE (reference sequence). Trimming cost V 1 base and J 9 bases; bases outside gene matches: 4.

This clone was picked up one time. The chain employs TRBV4-2 and TRBJ1-2; D gene unclear. Trimming pared 0 bases from V and 8 bases from J, leaving 10 bases between. CDR1 is LGHNA, CDR2 YNFKEQ, per germline. The CDR3 has 13 residues. The CDR3 is CASSQETLGGYTF. In DNA form, the CDR3 reads TGTGCCAGCAGCCAAGAGACCCTCGGGGGCTACACCTTC.

The chain is built from TRBV5-1 and TRBJ2-5; a weak D match, TRBD2 (6 bases). Looked up from germline, CDR1 is SGHRS and CDR2 is YFSETQ. This CDR3 region has 12 residues. V lost 0 bases and J 9 bases, leaving 9 bases between the germline ends. Here the CDR3 reads CASSLELAPQYF. The CDR3 nucleotides read TGCGCCAGCAGCTTGGAGCTAGCGCCCCAGTACTTC.

V gene TRBV19 combines with J gene TRBJ1-2, with a tentative D call TRBD1 (6 bases). The CDR3 sequence is 16 residues long. V dropped 9 bases and J dropped 8 bases, with 28 bases sitting between them. Germline V lookup: CDR1 LNHDA, CDR2 SQIVND (reference sequence). The CDR3 DNA sequence: TGTGCCAGCAGAAGGGCGGCAGGGGAATTCATAGGAGGCTACACCTTC. It yields the protein CASRRAAGEFIGGYTF.

The rearrangement uses TRBV13 and TRBJ1-2; TRBD1 matches 7 bases. CDR1 PRHDT and CDR2 FYEKMQ come from the germline V gene (reference sequence). Germline trimming cut 3 bases from V and 6 bases from J; bases unmatched to any gene: 4. The CDR3 has 13 residues. CDR3 nucleotides: TGTGCCAGCAGCTTTGGCAGGGGGGATGGCTACACCTTC. Encoded protein: CASSFGRGDGYTF.

The genes are TRBV6-5 and TRBJ2-6; D gene uncertain. The CDR3 is 15 residues long. V gave up 7 bases and J gave up 1 base, with 11 bases separating them. CDR1 and CDR2 from the germline V gene are MNHEY and SVGAGI. The CDR3 protein is CASMGFRSGANVLTF. In DNA form, the CDR3 reads TGTGCCAGCATGGGCTTTCGGTCTGGGGCCAACGTCCTGACTTTC.

The genes are TRBV7-9 and TRBJ2-1; 8 positions agree with TRBD2. The CDR3 loop spans 16 amino acids. V was clipped by 8 bases and J by 2 bases; unmatched bases: 11. Germline values: CDR1 SEHNR, CDR2 FQNEAQ (reference sequence). CDR3 DNA: TGTGCCAGCGACGTATACGGGGGGGGCACCTACAATGAGCAGTTCTTC. Amino acid sequence: CASDVYGGGTYNEQFF.

The chain uses TRBV5-6 and TRBJ1-1; TRBD1 is a possible D gene (5 bases). In germline, CDR1 is SGHDT, CDR2 YYEEEE. The length of the CDR3 is 14 residues. V was shortened by 1 base and J by 5 bases, with 12 bases between the two germline ends. The CDR3 coding sequence is TGTGCCAGCAGCTTGTTACAGGATCGAACTGAAGCTTTCTTT. It codes for CASSLLQDRTEAFF. The full variable domain, completed using reference TRBV5-6 and TRBJ1-1, is DAGVTQSPTHLIKTRGQQVTLRCSPKSGHDTVSWYQQALGQGPQFIFQYYEEEERQRGNFPDRFSGHQFPNYSSELNVNALLLGDSALYLCASSLLQDRTEAFFGQGTRLTVV.

This sequence joins TRBV6-5 and TRBJ2-1; maybe TRBD1 (5 bases). The germline CDR1 and CDR2 sequences are MNHEY and SVGAGI. This CDR3 region has 14 residues. V was clipped by 5 bases and J by 3 bases, with 11 bases between them. Written as DNA, the CDR3 is TGTGCCAGCAGTCTTAGGGGCTACTACAATGAGCAGTTCTTC. The encoded protein is CASSLRGYYNEQFF.

This sequence joins TRBV3-1 (or the pseudogene TRBV3-2) and TRBJ2-7; D might be TRBD2 (6 bases). With 1 base removed from V and 3 bases from J, the gap between germline ends came to 7 bases. The V gene's germline CDR1 is LGHDT and CDR2 YNNKEL (reference sequence). This CDR3 is 13 amino acids long. The CDR3 here is CASSQVGSYEQYF. In DNA, the CDR3 is TGTGCCAGCAGCCAAGTCGGGAGCTACGAGCAGTACTTC.